The entry that follows covers one TCR beta chain sequence. Antigen unknown. The method was immunoSEQ multiplex PCR; TCRdb's version includes in-frame clones alone and lacks a portion of them. The sample has some 20,000 clones, around four fifths seen once. The CDR3 contains 13 residues. J was trimmed by 7 bases and V by 0 bases; bases with no gene match: 5. The germline V gene encodes CDR1 GTSNPN and CDR2 SVGIG (reference sequence). These data are taken from a study of OX40 agonist ivuxolimab in advanced cancers. Study results and limitations: More expanded clones were seen, on average, in CD8+ T cells than in CD4+. Among the lowest peripheral clonal expansion occurred in 0.1-3.0 mg/kg partial responders.

At baseline, cycle 4 day 1, and cycle 7 day 1, blood was sampled. This chain uses TRBV30 with TRBJ2-7, with TRBD1 matching over 8 bases. The receptor was derived from an adult with an advanced solid tumor such as melanoma, head and neck, liver or kidney cancer. The source material was CD4+ or CD8+ T cells sorted from blood, sampled in a trial of the OX40 agonist ivuxolimab. CDR3 in amino acids: CAWSVARGREQYF. The CDR3 DNA is TGTGCCTGGAGTGTAGCCAGGGGGCGGGAGCAGTACTTC.